This T cell receptor beta chain was identified in a study of shared clonotypes between healthy human individuals. Study results and limitations: Tissue TCR repertoires likely differ from these blood-only repertoires.

The germline gives CDR1 SNHLY, CDR2 FYNNEI. Trimming took 11 bases from V and 4 from J, leaving 11 bases between them. The length of the CDR3 is 12 residues. Comments on this clone: The antigen remains unidentified.

The method was immunoSEQ multiplex PCR; TCRdb's version includes in-frame clones alone and lacks a portion of them. The sample holds some 2,000,000 clones, roughly 95% seen once. Donors were healthy HIV-negative adults without recently reported acute infections or vaccinations. What was sequenced was naive CD4+ T cells sorted from blood. Noted subset: CD45RA+ positively selected. The TCR comes from a man aged 18 to 35 in good health. The chain employs TRBV2 and TRBJ2-2; D unclear. CDR3 nucleotide sequence: TGTGCCTGCTATCCCGGCACCGGGGAGCTGTTTTTT. Amino acid sequence: CACYPGTGELFF. The full variable domain, in which reference TRBV2 and TRBJ2-2 provide the parts outside the CDR3, is EPEVTQTPSHQVTQMGQEVILRCVPISNHLYFYWYRQILGQKVEFLVSFYNNEISEKSEIFDDQFSVERPDGSNFTLKIRSTKLEDSAMYFCACYPGTGELFFGEGSRLTVL.